Listed here are 15 T cell receptor beta chains from one sample, sequenced in a study of cytomegalovirus exposure and HLA in healthy donors (dated by TCRdb to 2016 to 2017). The library was prepared using the immunoSEQ multiplex PCR assay. The multiplex PCR relied on a mix of 60 forward primers for TCR Vbeta segments and 13 reverse primers for TCR Jbeta segments. The source is immuneACCESS, and TCRdb retained only in-frame sequences with V and J called. Part of the clones is not carried over; for the studies checked, unresolved V genes explain less than half of this, and the remainder is unexplained. For this sample the table gives about 200,000 clones, of which 70% to 85% were detected only once. The ten largest clones represent around 3.9% of the sample. The sample was PBMCs. The receptor source for this set is a male donor in good health and CMV-seronegative.

This clone was observed a handful of times. CDR3 in DNA: TGTGCCAGCAGCCCCCGACTGGGTTCCACAGATACGCAGTATTTT. It yields the protein CASSPRLGSTDTQYF. V is TRBV9 and J is TRBJ2-3; D call uncertain. V was cut by 4 bases and J by 2 bases, with 14 bases left in between. CDR3 length equals 15 residues. Germline V gene lookup returns CDR1 SGDLS and CDR2 YYNGEE.

The rearrangement joins TRBV7-2 to TRBJ2-3; D is uncertain. Germline values: CDR1 SGHTA, CDR2 FQGNSA. V lost 1 base and J 8 bases, leaving 13 bases between the germline ends. CDR3 size: 14 residues. The CDR3: CASSLGGSQGTQYF. The DNA for the CDR3 is TGTGCCAGCAGCTTAGGAGGTAGCCAAGGTACGCAGTATTTT.

This chain connects TRBV19 to TRBJ2-3; TRBD2 matches at 15 bases. Trimming cost V 5 bases and J 3 bases; bases outside gene matches: 3. The germline gives CDR1 LNHDA, CDR2 SQIVND (reference sequence). The CDR3 extends over 16 amino acids. The CDR3 bases are TGTGCCAGTAGTCCAGGACTAGCGGGAGGGACAGATACGCAGTATTTT. Amino acids: CASSPGLAGGTDTQYF. Filled out from reference TRBV19 and TRBJ2-3, the complete variable domain reads DGGITQSPKYLFRKEGQNVTLSCEQNLNHDAMYWYRQDPGQGLRLIYYSQIVNDFQKGDIAEGYSVSREKKESFPLTVTSAQKNPTAFYLCASSPGLAGGTDTQYFGPGTRLTVL.

This clone was seen a few times. V and J are TRBV7-6 and TRBJ2-7, with D maybe TRBD1 (6 bases). The germline V and J ends were trimmed by 5 bases and 2 bases, with 10 bases remaining between them. CDR3 length: 13 amino acids. Germline V gene data show CDR1 as SGHVS and CDR2 as FNYEAQ. CDR3 in amino acids: CASSTGHTYEQYF. The DNA for the CDR3 is TGTGCCAGCAGCACGGGACATACCTACGAGCAGTACTTC.

This rearrangement joins TRBV5-1 to TRBJ2-5, with 10 bases that match TRBD2. Germline lookup yields CDR1 SGHRS and CDR2 YFSETQ. The CDR3 has 13 residues. The ends lost 4 bases at V and 6 bases at J; junction bases unmatched: 3. The CDR3 is CASSVTSGQTQYF. The CDR3 DNA sequence: TGCGCCAGCAGCGTGACTAGCGGGCAGACCCAGTACTTC.

The V call is TRBV6-5, the J call TRBJ2-1, with D hard to call. Germline V lookup: CDR1 MNHEY, CDR2 SVGAGI. V was trimmed by 2 bases and J by 3 bases, leaving 8 bases between them. The CDR3 runs to 14 residues. The CDR3 DNA is TGTGCCAGCAGTTACGCCAGACACTACAATGAGCAGTTCTTC. Amino acid sequence: CASSYARHYNEQFF.

This clone was counted many times. The chain uses TRBV6-1 and TRBJ2-7; no definite D call. CDR3 size: 11 residues. V was trimmed by 5 bases and J by 6 bases, leaving 8 bases between them. Germline V gives CDR1 MNHNS, CDR2 SASEGT. The CDR3 here is CASSFLSEQYF. CDR3 coding DNA: TGTGCCAGCAGTTTCCTGAGCGAGCAGTACTTC.

V gene TRBV28 combines with J gene TRBJ2-6, with 14 bases aligning to TRBD2. CDR1 is MDHEN and CDR2 is SYDVKM in the germline V gene. Trimming took 6 bases from V and 3 from J; bases not matched to a gene: 4. The CDR3 length is 17 residues. This CDR3 reads CASRGTSGSGGANVLTF. CDR3 coding DNA: TGTGCCAGCAGGGGGACTAGCGGGAGTGGTGGGGCCAACGTCCTGACTTTC.

The rearrangement joins TRBV2 to TRBJ1-2; tentative D call: TRBD1 (5 bases). The CDR3 spans 14 residues. CDR1 SNHLY and CDR2 FYNNEI come from the germline V gene. V shed 0 bases and J shed 8 bases, with 13 bases lying between them. The CDR3 loop reads CASSEALRAGGYTF. CDR3 coding DNA: TGTGCCAGCAGTGAAGCGCTTAGGGCAGGGGGCTACACCTTC.

The chain recombines TRBV9 with TRBJ2-1, with D possibly matching TRBD2 (6 bases). The germline V gene has CDR1 SGDLS and CDR2 YYNGEE. The V gene lost 2 bases and the J gene lost 14 bases, with 20 bases spanning the gap. This CDR3 region has 14 residues. The CDR3 nucleotides are TGTGCCAGCAGCGTCGAGATCGGAGGGCCGAGGAAGTTCTTC. This gives the protein CASSVEIGGPRKFF.

J is TRBJ2-4 and V is TRBV6-1; possibly TRBD2 for D (5 bases). Between the trimmed V and J ends, which lost 3 bases and 9 bases, there was a span of 12 bases. Germline loops: CDR1 MNHNS, CDR2 SASEGT. The CDR3 runs 13 residues. CDR3 nucleotide sequence: TGTGCCAGCAGTGAGCGATGGAGCGGCATTCAGTACTTC. Translating it yields CASSERWSGIQYF.

The chain is built from TRBV27 and TRBJ2-3; 7 bases line up with TRBD2. The trim removed 8 bases at V and 2 bases at J, leaving 10 bases unmatched. Germline CDR1 and CDR2: MNHEY and SMNVEV (reference sequence). The CDR3 totals 15 residues. DNA of the CDR3: TGTGCCAGCTCCTTTTATGGGGGGGACACAGATACGCAGTATTTT. Protein sequence: CASSFYGGDTDTQYF.

The chain links TRBV2 to TRBJ1-5, with D possibly TRBD1 on 5 matching bases. The CDR3 consists of 14 residues. V shed 6 bases and J shed 5 bases, with 14 bases lying between them. CDR1 is SNHLY and CDR2 is FYNNEI in the germline V gene. In nucleotides, the CDR3 is TGTGCCAGCAGCTCGGGGGACCTATATCAGCCCCAGCATTTT. Protein sequence: CASSSGDLYQPQHF.

V gene TRBV5-8 combines with J gene TRBJ1-5; D may be TRBD1 (6 bases). Trimming left V 4 bases short and J 0 bases short, with 14 bases between. There are 16 residues in the CDR3. The germline CDR1 and CDR2 sequences are SGHTS and YDEGEE. CDR3 bases: TGTGCCAGCAGCCCGTGGACAGCTGATAGCAATCAGCCCCAGCATTTT. Translating gives CASSPWTADSNQPQHF.

The chain links TRBV9 to TRBJ2-1; 7 nucleotides match TRBD2. V gave up 1 base and J gave up 4 bases; unmatched junction bases: 2. CDR1 and CDR2 from the germline V gene are SGDLS and YYNGEE. There are 14 residues in the CDR3. CDR3 nucleotide sequence: TGTGCCAGCAGCGTATGGGACTATTACAATGAGCAGTTCTTC. Its translation: CASSVWDYYNEQFF.